This T cell receptor (beta chain) came from a study of T cell changes during pregnancy in multiple sclerosis. Trimming removed 0 bases at V and 2 bases at J, with 6 bases between. Germline V gives CDR1 SGHNT, CDR2 YYREEE (reference sequence). The length of the CDR3 is 14 residues. The method was immunoSEQ multiplex PCR; TCRdb's version includes in-frame clones alone and lacks a portion of them. In the table there are 55,000 or so clones, about nine tenths of which are singletons. This clone occurred once. This specimen consisted of CD4+ T cells from peripheral blood mononuclear cells, obtained after pregnancy. This sequence originates from a female donor in good health, enrolled as a control in a pregnancy study. The chain carries TRBV5-4 and TRBJ1-5; TRBD1 might be the D (5 bases). The CDR3 reads CASSLGGGNQPQHF. CDR3 DNA: TGTGCCAGCAGCTTGGGGGGCGGCAATCAGCCCCAGCATTTT.